This is a list of T cell receptor beta chains from one sample in a study of blood T cell repertoires in COVID-19. Profiled with immunoSEQ multiplex PCR; TCRdb holds only in-frame clones, not every one. The repertoire includes 100,000 to 150,000 clones, about 80% of them detected once, and around 25% sits in the top ten. The sample consisted of peripheral blood. The source is a human donor in a cohort sampled during active COVID-19. The CDR3 runs from the conserved cysteine through the conserved F or W. The D gene is left open where the match is weak. The listing skips clone size in some rows; elsewhere it reads once, few, many or a size class.

V	size	J	D	DNA	CDR3
TRBV7-3	NA	TRBJ2-5	TRBD2	TGTGCCAGCAGCTTTACTCCCCCGGGCGGGAGAGGAGACTACCAAGAGACCCAGTACTTC	CASSFTPPGGRGDYQETQYF
TRBV20-1	NA	TRBJ2-7	NA	TGCAGTGCTAGAGACCAATTCGAGCAGTACTTC	CSARDQFEQYF
TRBV27	NA	TRBJ2-5	TRBD1	TGTGCCAGCAGTTCGGGACAGCCAGGAAGGGAGACCCAGTACTTC	CASSSGQPGRETQYF
TRBV24-1	NA	TRBJ2-6	TRBD2	TGTGCCACGGCAGCGGGGGGCGCGAACGGGGCCAACGTCCTGACTTTC	CATAAGGANGANVLTF
TRBV7-2	NA	TRBJ1-2	NA	TGTGCCAGCAGCCTGGGCCGTAACTATGGCTACACCTTC	CASSLGRNYGYTF
TRBV2	once	TRBJ2-5	TRBD2	TGTGCCAGCATTTCAGGGCTAGCGGGGGGGCAGGAGACCCAGTACTTC	CASISGLAGGQETQYF
TRBV27	NA	TRBJ1-2	TRBD1	TGTGCCAGCAGTCCCCGGACAGGGGTGGTCTATGGCTACACCTTC	CASSPRTGVVYGYTF
TRBV6-5	NA	TRBJ2-1	TRBD1	TGTGCCAGCAGTTACCGGGACAGGGGGGCTTTTGAGCAGTTCTTC	CASSYRDRGAFEQFF
TRBV28	NA	TRBJ1-5	NA	TGTGCCAGCAGTGCTTTGGGGGGGGGTAGGGTCACGCCCCAGCATTTT	CASSALGGGRVTPQHF
TRBV11-2	NA	TRBJ2-1	NA	TGTGCCAGCAGCTTAAGGGGGGGGCTAGTCGTCTTCAATGAGCAGTTCTTC	CASSLRGGLVVFNEQFF
TRBV4-3	NA	TRBJ2-3	TRBD2	TGCGCCAGCAGCCAAGACCAAGAGGGACTAGCGGGACGAGCCACGCAGTATTTT	CASSQDQEGLAGRATQYF
TRBV6-1	NA	TRBJ1-2	NA	TGTGCCAGCAGTGAAATAGGGGGTTCACGATTCCGCTACACCTTC	CASSEIGGSRFRYTF
TRBV4-2	NA	TRBJ1-1	TRBD1	TGTGCCAGCAGCCAAGGGCGGGACAGGGGGCCCGCTATGAACACTGAAGCTTTCTTT	CASSQGRDRGPAMNTEAFF
TRBV30	few	TRBJ1-6	TRBD1	TGTGCCTGTTCGCACAGGGGGCTTATGGGTTCACCCCTCCACTTT	CACSHRGLMGSPLHF
TRBV5-1	NA	TRBJ1-4	NA	TGCGCCAGCAGCTTGGGGGCAGAAGGAGAAAAACTGTTTTTT	CASSLGAEGEKLFF
TRBV5-4	NA	TRBJ1-1	NA	TGTGCCAGCAGCTTGGATGGGAGGGAAGCTTTCTTT	CASSLDGREAFF
TRBV19	NA	TRBJ2-1	TRBD2	TGTGCCAGTAGTATAGTAAGCGGGAGTGAGAATGAGCAGTTCTTC	CASSIVSGSENEQFF
TRBV5-4	NA	TRBJ1-6	NA	TGTGCCAGCAGCTTGGCAGGCCCCAAATCACCCCTCCACTTT	CASSLAGPKSPLHF
TRBV13	once	TRBJ1-2	TRBD1	TGTGCCAGCAGCACCCGGCGCAGGGGGGACTATGGCTACACCTTC	CASSTRRRGDYGYTF
TRBV6-1	NA	TRBJ2-6	TRBD1	TGTGCCAGCAGTGTTGGGACAGTCCGCTCTGGGGCCAACGTCCTGACTTTC	CASSVGTVRSGANVLTF
TRBV9	NA	TRBJ2-3	NA	TGTGCCAGCAGCGTAGGGTTGCGGGAAAAAGATACGCAGTATTTT	CASSVGLREKDTQYF
TRBV5-4	once	TRBJ2-1	TRBD2	TGTGCCAGCAGCTTTAGCGGGAGCAACAATGAGCAGTTCTTC	CASSFSGSNNEQFF
TRBV18	NA	TRBJ2-1	TRBD2	TGTGCCAGCTCACCACTGGTCAGCGGGGGGCGTTACAATAAGCAGTTCTTC	CASSPLVSGGRYNKQFF
TRBV9	NA	TRBJ2-6	NA	TGTGCCAGCAGCGTAGTAGGGGCAGGGGCCAACGTCCTGACTTTC	CASSVVGAGANVLTF
TRBV18	NA	TRBJ1-4	NA	TGTGCCAGCTCACCACTACAGCTGAGTGAAAAACTGTTTTTT	CASSPLQLSEKLFF
TRBV3-1/TRBV3-2	NA	TRBJ2-5	NA	TGTGCCAGCAGCAATCCGGAGACCCAGTACTTC	CASSNPETQYF
TRBV28	NA	TRBJ2-3	NA	TGTGCCAGCAGTTTGTTGACTAGACGGGATACGCAGTATTTT	CASSLLTRRDTQYF
TRBV4-2	NA	TRBJ2-2	NA	TGTGCCAGCAGCGGACGGACTATCTACACCGGGGAGCTGTTTTTT	CASSGRTIYTGELFF
TRBV5-1	NA	TRBJ1-1	NA	TGCGCCAGCAGCGTTTACAGGGAAGGAGGTAAAGCTTTCTTT	CASSVYREGGKAFF
TRBV6-5	NA	TRBJ2-1	TRBD2	TGTGCCAGCAGCCCCTATAGCGGGAGGGTTTTTGAGCAGTTCTTC	CASSPYSGRVFEQFF
TRBV27	NA	TRBJ2-1	TRBD1	TGTGCCAGCAGTCCTCCGGGACAGAGGTGGGAGCAGTTCTTC	CASSPPGQRWEQFF
TRBV28	NA	TRBJ2-3	TRBD2	TGTGCCAGCGGAGAGGTACGGACTAGCCCAAATACGCAGTATTTT	CASGEVRTSPNTQYF
TRBV6-2/TRBV6-3	NA	TRBJ2-3	NA	TGTGCCAGCACCCCGACGGGAGTTTCAGATACGCAGTATTTT	CASTPTGVSDTQYF
TRBV27	NA	TRBJ2-5	NA	TGTGCCAGCACCCAGGGACAAAGCCAAGAGACCCAGTACTTC	CASTQGQSQETQYF
TRBV20-1	NA	TRBJ2-1	NA	TGCAGTGCTTGGCTTAGACTCGAGCAGTTCTTC	CSAWLRLEQFF
TRBV5-1	NA	TRBJ2-7	NA	TGCGCCAGCAGCTTGTCCCCGGCGGCCTACGAGCAGTACTTC	CASSLSPAAYEQYF
TRBV4-2	NA	TRBJ2-7	TRBD1	TGTGCCAGCAGCCAAGCCCCCGGGACAGGGTGGGTCGAGCAGTACTTC	CASSQAPGTGWVEQYF
TRBV19	NA	TRBJ2-1	TRBD2	TGTGCCAGTAGTATAGAAGCTAGCGGGGGCCTCTCCTACAATGAGCAGTTCTTC	CASSIEASGGLSYNEQFF
TRBV29-1	few	TRBJ1-1	TRBD1	TGCAGCGTTGAAAGTACAGGGGTAAGGGGCACTGAAGCTTTCTTT	CSVESTGVRGTEAFF
TRBV19	NA	TRBJ2-1	NA	TGTGCCAGTAGTATTGGCAATAACAATGAGCAGTTCTTC	CASSIGNNNEQFF
TRBV7-9	NA	TRBJ1-1	NA	TGTGCCAGCAGCTCCTCCTACGGTGAGGGAAACACTGAAGCTTTCTTT	CASSSSYGEGNTEAFF
TRBV5-1	once	TRBJ1-5	TRBD1	TGCGCCAGCCGAGGGACAGGGGAAGATCAGCCCCAGCATTTT	CASRGTGEDQPQHF
TRBV6-5	few	TRBJ2-7	NA	TGTGCCAGCAGTTCCCGACAGTCAGGGGAGTACTTC	CASSSRQSGEYF
TRBV5-1	NA	TRBJ2-2	TRBD1	TGCGCCAGCAGCGGAGGCGGACAGGGAGGAGTCGGGGAGCTGTTTTTT	CASSGGGQGGVGELFF
TRBV5-1	NA	TRBJ2-5	TRBD2	TGCGCCAGCAGCTTGGCCGCGCGGCTAGCGGGAGGGCCTGAGGAGACCCAGTACTTC	CASSLAARLAGGPEETQYF
TRBV4-3	NA	TRBJ1-2	TRBD1	TGCGCCAGCAGCCATACAGGGGCGAGTAACTATGGCTACACCTTC	CASSHTGASNYGYTF
TRBV7-6	NA	TRBJ2-2	TRBD1	TGTGCCAGCAGCTTAGCCTTCAGGGGGTCCGGGGAGCTGTTTTTT	CASSLAFRGSGELFF
TRBV3-1/TRBV3-2	NA	TRBJ2-5	TRBD2	TGTGCCAGCAGCCACCCCCTAGCGGGGGTGTACCAAGAGACCCAGTACTTC	CASSHPLAGVYQETQYF
TRBV20-1	NA	TRBJ2-7	TRBD2	TGCAGTGCTAGCCGCGGGACTAAGGGGAACTTC	CSASRGTKGNF
TRBV11-2	NA	TRBJ1-1	NA	TGTGCCAGCAGCCTTGACACTGAAGCTTTCTTT	CASSLDTEAFF
TRBV4-3	few	TRBJ2-6	TRBD1	TGCGCCAGCAGCCACCCGACAGGGGCTGGGGCCAACGTCCTGACTTTC	CASSHPTGAGANVLTF
TRBV7-7	few	TRBJ2-1	NA	TGTGCCAGCAGCTTAGGTGGCGGAGGGGCCTACAATGAGCAGTTCTTC	CASSLGGGGAYNEQFF
TRBV7-9	NA	TRBJ2-1	NA	TGTGCCAGCAGCTTAGGTCAGGGGTCCTACAATGAGCAGTTCTTC	CASSLGQGSYNEQFF
TRBV28	NA	TRBJ1-6	TRBD1	TGTGCCAGCAGGACTTACAGGGGAACTATATATAATTCACCCCTCCACTTT	CASRTYRGTIYNSPLHF
TRBV3-1/TRBV3-2	NA	TRBJ2-7	TRBD2	TGTGCCAGCAGCCTGGGGACTAGCGGGAGGAATAAGCAGTACTTC	CASSLGTSGRNKQYF
TRBV19	once	TRBJ1-2	TRBD1	TGTGCCAGTAGTATGTACAGGGGAGGCTATGGCTACACCTTC	CASSMYRGGYGYTF
TRBV28	NA	TRBJ1-2	NA	TGTGCCAGCAGTTCATCCGGGACTGAATATGGCTACACCTTC	CASSSSGTEYGYTF
TRBV12-3/TRBV12-4	NA	TRBJ1-1	NA	TGTGCCAGCAGTAATAGCGAAGGCACTGAAGCTTTCTTT	CASSNSEGTEAFF
TRBV5-8	NA	TRBJ1-1	TRBD1	TGTGCCAGCAGCCTCCGGGGGACAGGGGGCACTGAAGCTTTCTTT	CASSLRGTGGTEAFF